Given below is one T cell receptor (beta chain) in context. In the original processing: Amplification of reference gene primers was used by the study to estimate nucleated cell counts. Profiling relied on immunoSEQ multiplex PCR, and the TCRdb table lists in-frame clones only, not all of them. V, J and clone size reflect that table, while D and trimming were determined from the DNA. This sample carries under 150,000 clones, under 90% of them seen once, and the ten largest clones take around 8%. The data were taken from a study of blood T cell repertoires in COVID-19. Study information: Material from acute and convalescent COVID-19 was sourced from the United States, Italy and Spain. In each case, the material was cDNA or gDNA derived from T cells, B-cell-depleted T cells, or PBMCs.

CDR1 and CDR2 from the germline V gene are LGHNA and YNFKEQ. The CDR3 is 15 residues long. Trimming took 0 bases from V and 2 from J; bases not matched to a gene: 2. The TCR sequence derives from a woman aged 60-75 years with active or convalescent COVID-19. The chain has TRBV4-2 and TRBJ2-3; 7 bases line up with TRBD1. Sequencing was carried out using peripheral blood. Written as DNA, the CDR3 is TGTGCCAGCAGCCAAGAGGGACAGCACACAGATACGCAGTATTTT. Protein: CASSQEGQHTDTQYF.